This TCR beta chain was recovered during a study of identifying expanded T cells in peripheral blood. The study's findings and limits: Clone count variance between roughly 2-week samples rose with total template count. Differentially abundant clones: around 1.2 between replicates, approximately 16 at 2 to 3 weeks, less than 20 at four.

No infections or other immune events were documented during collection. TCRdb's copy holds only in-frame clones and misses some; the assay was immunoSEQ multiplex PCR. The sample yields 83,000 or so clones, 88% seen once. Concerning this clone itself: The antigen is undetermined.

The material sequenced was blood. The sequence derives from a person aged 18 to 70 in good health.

CDR3 protein: CASSQEWKASSDTQYF. Written as DNA, the CDR3 is TGCGCCAGCAGCCAAGAATGGAAGGCGAGCTCAGATACGCAGTATTTT. The V call is TRBV4-3, the J call TRBJ2-3; no clear D. Germline V gene lookup returns CDR1 LGHNA and CDR2 YSLEER. Trimming stripped 0 bases from V and 4 bases from J, with 14 bases between. The CDR3 spans 16 residues.